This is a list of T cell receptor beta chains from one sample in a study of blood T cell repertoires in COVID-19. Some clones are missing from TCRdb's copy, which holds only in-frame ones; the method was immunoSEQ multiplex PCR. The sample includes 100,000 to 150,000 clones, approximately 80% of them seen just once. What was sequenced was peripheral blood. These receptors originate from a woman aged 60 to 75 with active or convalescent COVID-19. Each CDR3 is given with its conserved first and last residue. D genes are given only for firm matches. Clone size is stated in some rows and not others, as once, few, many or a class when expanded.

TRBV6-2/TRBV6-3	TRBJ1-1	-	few	CASSYGASVTEAFF	TGTGCCAGCAGTTACGGGGCCTCGGTCACTGAAGCTTTCTTT
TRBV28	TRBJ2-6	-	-	CASRPGANVLTF	TGTGCCAGCCGTCCGGGGGCCAACGTCCTGACTTTC
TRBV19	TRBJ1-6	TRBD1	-	CASSLRTGLNSPLHF	TGTGCCAGTAGTCTAAGGACAGGGTTAAATTCACCCCTCCACTTT
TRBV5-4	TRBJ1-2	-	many	CASSLLSGRANYGYTF	TGTGCCAGCAGCTTGTTATCGGGGAGAGCTAACTATGGCTACACCTTC
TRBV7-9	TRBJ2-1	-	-	CASSPDPGNEQFF	TGTGCCAGCAGCCCCGACCCAGGGAATGAGCAGTTCTTC
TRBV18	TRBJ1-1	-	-	CASSPGGSHTEAFF	TGTGCCAGCTCACCAGGTGGGAGTCACACTGAAGCTTTCTTT
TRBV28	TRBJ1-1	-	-	CASSLYLTGNTEAFF	TGTGCCAGCAGTTTATACCTGACAGGGAACACTGAAGCTTTCTTT
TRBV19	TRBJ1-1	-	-	CASGFGAGEDTEAFF	TGTGCCAGTGGTTTTGGGGCCGGAGAGGACACTGAAGCTTTCTTT
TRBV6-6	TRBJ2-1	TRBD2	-	CASSYTSGSEQFF	TGTGCCAGCAGTTACACTAGCGGGAGTGAGCAGTTCTTC
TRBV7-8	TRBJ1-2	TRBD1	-	CASSSGTAYYGYTF	TGTGCCAGCAGCTCCGGGACAGCCTACTATGGCTACACCTTC
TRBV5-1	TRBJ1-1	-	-	CASSPRRLGAGGSTEAFF	TGCGCCAGCAGCCCCCGGAGGCTGGGGGCGGGGGGTAGCACTGAAGCTTTCTTT
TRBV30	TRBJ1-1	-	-	CAWNSGTEAFF	TGTGCCTGGAACAGCGGCACTGAAGCTTTCTTT
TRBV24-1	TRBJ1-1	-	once	CATSDSGHRGDTEAFF	TGTGCCACCAGTGACTCTGGACACCGCGGGGACACTGAAGCTTTCTTT
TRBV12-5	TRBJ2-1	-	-	CASGTGFYNEQFF	TGTGCTAGTGGCACGGGGTTCTACAATGAGCAGTTCTTC
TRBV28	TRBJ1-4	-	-	CASRPGRGGEKLFF	TGTGCCAGCAGGCCCGGAAGAGGTGGAGAAAAACTGTTTTTT
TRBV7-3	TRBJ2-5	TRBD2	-	CASSLTPSGRETQYF	TGTGCCAGCAGCTTAACCCCTAGCGGGAGAGAGACCCAGTACTTC
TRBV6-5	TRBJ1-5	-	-	CASTTVGQPQHF	TGTGCCAGCACAACCGTCGGGCAGCCCCAGCATTTT
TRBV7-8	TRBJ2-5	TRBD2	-	CASSLGGLDLETQYF	TGTGCCAGCAGCCTCGGGGGACTAGATCTGGAGACCCAGTACTTC
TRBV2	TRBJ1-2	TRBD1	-	CASSATGVGGGYTF	TGTGCCAGCAGTGCGACAGGGGTCGGGGGTGGCTACACCTTC